This T cell receptor beta chain came from a study of Ad26.COV2.S vaccination and SARS-CoV-2 variants. Profiling relied on immunoSEQ multiplex PCR, and the TCRdb table lists in-frame clones only, not all of them. The repertoire has some 320,000 clones, roughly 84% of them found once; the top ten carry 1.9%. The treatment was: around 19 received Ad26.COV2.S at low or high dose, single or two shots; several received placebo; per-sample allocation not given. Collection of the samples took place on day 63 after the first injection of vaccine or placebo. An Ad26 vector carrying the Wuhan-strain SARS-CoV-2 spike served as the vaccine. Germline values: CDR1 LGHNA, CDR2 YNFKEQ. The CDR3 totals 14 residues. V was cut by 4 bases and J by 10 bases, with 14 bases left in between. A note on this clone: Antigen: not known.

Study outcomes and limitations: Recipients given vaccine exceeded placebo recipients in spike-specific TCR breadth.

J is TRBJ1-6 and V is TRBV4-2; perhaps TRBD1 as D (5 bases). The TCR originated in a person aged 18-65 years who received the Ad26.COV2.S COVID-19 vaccine or a placebo. Sample: peripheral blood, taken in a trial of Ad26.COV2.S vaccine versus placebo. The CDR3 sequence is CASSLSQAGSPLHF. CDR3 DNA sequence: TGTGCCAGCAGCCTAAGTCAGGCAGGGTCACCCCTCCACTTT.